This T cell receptor beta chain was observed in a study of radiotherapy plus CTLA-4 blockade in lung cancer. Whole-study context: Across the patients, objective responses occurred in approximately 18%, and disease control in around 31%. Study-level results: Following radiotherapy plus ipilimumab, tumor-derived TCR clones expanded in the blood. With interferon-beta, early dynamics of blood T cell clones were reported to best predict response.

Between the trimmed V and J ends, which lost 3 bases and 0 bases, there was a span of 5 bases. This CDR3 comprises 12 residues. Germline-derived CDR1 and CDR2 are GTSNPN and SVGIG (reference sequence). As to this clone: The antigen remains unidentified.

Patients had chemo-refractory metastatic non-small-cell lung cancer and received focal radiation plus CTLA-4 blockade that used ipilimumab. Sequenced by immunoSEQ multiplex PCR; TCRdb stores in-frame clones only, minus some. Of 60,000 to 65,000 clones in the sample, around three quarters are singletons; the top ten hold about 4.5%. The starting material was peripheral blood, obtained from a patient treated with radiotherapy plus ipilimumab. The chain is built from TRBV30 and TRBJ1-2; D remains unclear. The receptor was isolated from a human donor with non-small cell lung cancer who had a complete response to radiotherapy plus ipilimumab. CDR3 nucleotides: TGTGCCTGGAGCGGACCTAACTATGGCTACACCTTC. Encoded protein: CAWSGPNYGYTF.